The 7 T cell receptor beta chains below were found in one sample sequenced in a study of blood T cell repertoires in COVID-19. Sequencing was performed with immunoSEQ multiplex PCR; in TCRdb, only in-frame clones are kept and a portion is missing. In the table there are tens of thousands of clones, about 85% of which are singletons. Sequenced input: peripheral blood. The receptors originated from a woman of 80 years or more with COVID-19, enrolled during active disease.

The rearrangement links TRBV7-9 to TRBJ2-5; TRBD2 is a possible D gene (6 bases). The length of the CDR3 is 14 residues. CDR1 is SEHNR and CDR2 is FQNEAQ in the germline V gene (reference sequence). V shed 5 bases and J shed 3 bases, with 13 bases lying between them. The CDR3 DNA is TGTGCCAGCAGCCCGGGGACTCCCGAAGAGACCCAGTACTTC. Translation gives CASSPGTPEETQYF.

The chain uses TRBV6-1 and TRBJ1-2, with 8 bases that match TRBD1. The CDR3 runs to 14 residues. The germline V gene encodes CDR1 MNHNS and CDR2 SASEGT. The junction had 7 bases not matched to a gene; V was cut back by 4 bases and J by 6 bases. DNA for the CDR3: TGTGCCAGCAGTGGAAACCAGGGGGCGGATGGCTACACCTTC. Protein product: CASSGNQGADGYTF.

This chain uses TRBV9 with TRBJ2-3; 9 bases are a match to TRBD2. CDR3 length: 17 amino acids. V was pared by 4 bases and J by 6 bases, with 15 bases of the junction left unmatched. The germline gives CDR1 SGDLS, CDR2 YYNGEE. For the CDR3, the DNA is TGTGCCAGCAGCTCCCCTAGAGTAGCGGGGGTGAAGGATACGCAGTATTTT. Translation: CASSSPRVAGVKDTQYF. Looking up the rest from reference TRBV9 and TRBJ2-3 gives the full variable domain: DSGVTQTPKHLITATGQRVTLRCSPRSGDLSVYWYQQSLDQGLQFLIQYYNGEERAKGNILERFSAQQFPDLHSELNLSSLELGDSALYFCASSSPRVAGVKDTQYFGPGTRLTVL.

The chain couples TRBV2 to TRBJ1-4, with D hard to call. Trimming shortened V by 3 bases and J by 5 bases, and 13 bases separated the two germline ends. The CDR3 has 15 residues. CDR1 is SNHLY, CDR2 FYNNEI, per germline. CDR3 DNA: TGTGCCAGCAGTGAGGTTGTAGGGAGGAATGAAAAACTGTTTTTT. Translation: CASSEVVGRNEKLFF.

This rearrangement joins TRBV14 to TRBJ2-2, with 9 bases lining up with TRBD1. Trimming removed 4 bases from V and 6 bases from J; junction bases left unmatched: 9. The length of the CDR3 is 16 residues. Germline CDR1 is SGHDN and CDR2 is FVKESK. CDR3 sequence (DNA): TGTGCCAGCAGCCTCCCCGGGACAGGGTATTCCGGGGAGCTGTTTTTT. This gives the protein CASSLPGTGYSGELFF. The entire variable domain, with the rest obtained from reference TRBV14 and TRBJ2-2, is as follows: EAGVTQFPSHSVIEKGQTVTLRCDPISGHDNLYWYRRVMGKEIKFLLHFVKESKQDESGMPNNRFLAERTGGTYSTLKVQPAELEDSGVYFCASSLPGTGYSGELFFGEGSRLTVL.

The chain links TRBV19 to TRBJ1-5; a weak D match, TRBD1 (6 bases). Germline-derived CDR1 and CDR2 are LNHDA and SQIVND (reference sequence). The CDR3 totals 12 residues. The V end lost 6 bases, the J end lost 6 bases, and 9 bases lay between the germline ends. The CDR3 sequence is CASRQGGQPQHF. CDR3 nucleotides: TGTGCCAGTAGACAAGGGGGTCAGCCCCAGCATTTT. Full variable domain (missing parts from reference TRBV19 and TRBJ1-5): DGGITQSPKYLFRKEGQNVTLSCEQNLNHDAMYWYRQDPGQGLRLIYYSQIVNDFQKGDIAEGYSVSREKKESFPLTVTSAQKNPTAFYLCASRQGGQPQHFGDGTRLSIL.

CDR3 in DNA: TGTGCCAGCAGTTTATCGCTGAGCAGCACAGATACGCAGTATTTT. It codes for CASSLSLSSTDTQYF. The genes are TRBV27 and TRBJ2-3; the D is unclear. This CDR3 spans 15 amino acids. Germline V lookup: CDR1 MNHEY, CDR2 SMNVEV (reference sequence). With 0 bases removed from V and 0 bases from J, the gap between germline ends came to 7 bases.